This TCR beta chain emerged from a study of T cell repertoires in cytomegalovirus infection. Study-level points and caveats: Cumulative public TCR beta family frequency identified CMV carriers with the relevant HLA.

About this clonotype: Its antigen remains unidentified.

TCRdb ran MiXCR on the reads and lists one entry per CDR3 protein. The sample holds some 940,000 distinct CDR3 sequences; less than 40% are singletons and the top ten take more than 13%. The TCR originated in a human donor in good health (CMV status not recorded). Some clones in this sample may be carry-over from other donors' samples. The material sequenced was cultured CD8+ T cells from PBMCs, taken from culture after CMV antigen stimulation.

DNA for the CDR3: TGTGCCAGCAGCTCCCAGGGGGATTCGAACACCGGGGAGCTGTTTTTT. It is translated as CASSSQGDSNTGELFF. This chain links TRBV7-9 with TRBJ2-2; 7 bases map to TRBD1. Germline V gene data show CDR1 as SEHNR and CDR2 as FQNEAQ (reference sequence). Trimming removed 4 bases from V and 0 bases from J; junction bases left unmatched: 5. This CDR3 region has 16 residues.